This T cell receptor beta chain was sequenced for a study of CD8+CD57+ T cells in acquired aplastic anemia. Study summary: DNA per sorted CD4+ or CD8+ sample ranged about 0.2 to 27.4 ug, averaging approximately 3.1 ug.

In patients chosen for sequencing, flow cytometry had shown CD8+CD57+ cell expansion. Receipt of therapy had not occurred in any patient by the time of blood sampling. Genomic DNA provided the template from which TCR beta VDJ and CDR3 profiles were obtained. TCRdb fed the reads into MiXCR, producing one record per CDR3 protein. The sample shows about half a million distinct CDR3 sequences, roughly a third of them seen only once. Remarks on this clonotype: Since a much larger clone is just one base distant, this may be a read error.

Deletions cut 4 bases from V and 4 bases from J, with 14 bases between. The CDR3 length is 14 residues. Germline-derived CDR1 and CDR2 are SGDLS and YYNGEE. This clonotype originated in a human donor with aplastic anemia. Material: sorted CD4+, CD8+, or CD8+CD57+ T cells (not recorded which) from PBMCs. J is TRBJ1-2 and V is TRBV9, with TRBD1 as a possible D gene (6 bases). The CDR3 loop reads CASSPPGAAYGYTF. The CDR3 DNA follows: TGTGCCAGCAGCCCTCCGGGGGCGGCCTATGGCTACACCTTC.